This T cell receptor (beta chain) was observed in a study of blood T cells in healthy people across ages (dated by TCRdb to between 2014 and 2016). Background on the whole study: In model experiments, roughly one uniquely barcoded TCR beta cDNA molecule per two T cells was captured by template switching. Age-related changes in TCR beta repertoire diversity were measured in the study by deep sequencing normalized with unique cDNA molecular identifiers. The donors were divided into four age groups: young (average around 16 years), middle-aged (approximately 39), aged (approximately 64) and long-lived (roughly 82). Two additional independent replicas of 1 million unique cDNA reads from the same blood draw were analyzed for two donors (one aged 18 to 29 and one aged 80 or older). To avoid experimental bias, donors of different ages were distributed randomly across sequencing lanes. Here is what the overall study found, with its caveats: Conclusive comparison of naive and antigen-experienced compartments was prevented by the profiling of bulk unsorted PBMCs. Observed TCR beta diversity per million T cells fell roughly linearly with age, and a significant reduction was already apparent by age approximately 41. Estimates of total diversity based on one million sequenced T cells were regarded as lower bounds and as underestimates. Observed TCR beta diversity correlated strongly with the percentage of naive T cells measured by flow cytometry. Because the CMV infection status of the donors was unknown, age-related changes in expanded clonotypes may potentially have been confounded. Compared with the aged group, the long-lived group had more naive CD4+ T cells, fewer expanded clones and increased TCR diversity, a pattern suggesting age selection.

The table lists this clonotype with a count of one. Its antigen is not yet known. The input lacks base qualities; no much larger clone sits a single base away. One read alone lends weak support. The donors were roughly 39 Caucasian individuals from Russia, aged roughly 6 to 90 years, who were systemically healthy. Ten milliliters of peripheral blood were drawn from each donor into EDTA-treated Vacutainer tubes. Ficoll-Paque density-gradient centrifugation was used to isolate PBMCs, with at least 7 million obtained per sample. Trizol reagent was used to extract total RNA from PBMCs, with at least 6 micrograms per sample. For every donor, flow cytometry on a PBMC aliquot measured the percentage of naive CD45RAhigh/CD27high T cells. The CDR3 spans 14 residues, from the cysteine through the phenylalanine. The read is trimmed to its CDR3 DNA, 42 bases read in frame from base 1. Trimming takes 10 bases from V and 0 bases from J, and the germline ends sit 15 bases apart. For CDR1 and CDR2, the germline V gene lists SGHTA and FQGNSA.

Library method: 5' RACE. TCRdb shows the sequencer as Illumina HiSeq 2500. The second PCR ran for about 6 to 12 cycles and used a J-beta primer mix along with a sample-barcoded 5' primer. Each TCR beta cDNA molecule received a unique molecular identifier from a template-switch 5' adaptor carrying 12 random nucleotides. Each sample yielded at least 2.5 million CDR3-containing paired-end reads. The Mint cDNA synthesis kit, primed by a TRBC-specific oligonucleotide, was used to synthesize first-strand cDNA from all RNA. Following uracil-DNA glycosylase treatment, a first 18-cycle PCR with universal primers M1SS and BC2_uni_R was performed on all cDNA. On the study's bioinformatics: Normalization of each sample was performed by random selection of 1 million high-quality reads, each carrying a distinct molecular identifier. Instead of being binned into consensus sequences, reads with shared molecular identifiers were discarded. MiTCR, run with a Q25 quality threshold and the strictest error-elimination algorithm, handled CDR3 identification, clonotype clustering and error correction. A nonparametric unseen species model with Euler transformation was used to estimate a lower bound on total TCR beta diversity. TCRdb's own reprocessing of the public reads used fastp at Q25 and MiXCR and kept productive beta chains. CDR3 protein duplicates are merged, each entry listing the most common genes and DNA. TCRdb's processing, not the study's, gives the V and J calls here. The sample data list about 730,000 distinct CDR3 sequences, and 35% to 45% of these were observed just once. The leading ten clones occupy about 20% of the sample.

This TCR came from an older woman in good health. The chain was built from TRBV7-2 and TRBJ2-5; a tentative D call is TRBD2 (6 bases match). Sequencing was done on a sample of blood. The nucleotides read TGTGCCACCTCGGGTGGGGGGTACCAAGAGACCCAGTACTTC. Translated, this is CATSGGGYQETQYF.